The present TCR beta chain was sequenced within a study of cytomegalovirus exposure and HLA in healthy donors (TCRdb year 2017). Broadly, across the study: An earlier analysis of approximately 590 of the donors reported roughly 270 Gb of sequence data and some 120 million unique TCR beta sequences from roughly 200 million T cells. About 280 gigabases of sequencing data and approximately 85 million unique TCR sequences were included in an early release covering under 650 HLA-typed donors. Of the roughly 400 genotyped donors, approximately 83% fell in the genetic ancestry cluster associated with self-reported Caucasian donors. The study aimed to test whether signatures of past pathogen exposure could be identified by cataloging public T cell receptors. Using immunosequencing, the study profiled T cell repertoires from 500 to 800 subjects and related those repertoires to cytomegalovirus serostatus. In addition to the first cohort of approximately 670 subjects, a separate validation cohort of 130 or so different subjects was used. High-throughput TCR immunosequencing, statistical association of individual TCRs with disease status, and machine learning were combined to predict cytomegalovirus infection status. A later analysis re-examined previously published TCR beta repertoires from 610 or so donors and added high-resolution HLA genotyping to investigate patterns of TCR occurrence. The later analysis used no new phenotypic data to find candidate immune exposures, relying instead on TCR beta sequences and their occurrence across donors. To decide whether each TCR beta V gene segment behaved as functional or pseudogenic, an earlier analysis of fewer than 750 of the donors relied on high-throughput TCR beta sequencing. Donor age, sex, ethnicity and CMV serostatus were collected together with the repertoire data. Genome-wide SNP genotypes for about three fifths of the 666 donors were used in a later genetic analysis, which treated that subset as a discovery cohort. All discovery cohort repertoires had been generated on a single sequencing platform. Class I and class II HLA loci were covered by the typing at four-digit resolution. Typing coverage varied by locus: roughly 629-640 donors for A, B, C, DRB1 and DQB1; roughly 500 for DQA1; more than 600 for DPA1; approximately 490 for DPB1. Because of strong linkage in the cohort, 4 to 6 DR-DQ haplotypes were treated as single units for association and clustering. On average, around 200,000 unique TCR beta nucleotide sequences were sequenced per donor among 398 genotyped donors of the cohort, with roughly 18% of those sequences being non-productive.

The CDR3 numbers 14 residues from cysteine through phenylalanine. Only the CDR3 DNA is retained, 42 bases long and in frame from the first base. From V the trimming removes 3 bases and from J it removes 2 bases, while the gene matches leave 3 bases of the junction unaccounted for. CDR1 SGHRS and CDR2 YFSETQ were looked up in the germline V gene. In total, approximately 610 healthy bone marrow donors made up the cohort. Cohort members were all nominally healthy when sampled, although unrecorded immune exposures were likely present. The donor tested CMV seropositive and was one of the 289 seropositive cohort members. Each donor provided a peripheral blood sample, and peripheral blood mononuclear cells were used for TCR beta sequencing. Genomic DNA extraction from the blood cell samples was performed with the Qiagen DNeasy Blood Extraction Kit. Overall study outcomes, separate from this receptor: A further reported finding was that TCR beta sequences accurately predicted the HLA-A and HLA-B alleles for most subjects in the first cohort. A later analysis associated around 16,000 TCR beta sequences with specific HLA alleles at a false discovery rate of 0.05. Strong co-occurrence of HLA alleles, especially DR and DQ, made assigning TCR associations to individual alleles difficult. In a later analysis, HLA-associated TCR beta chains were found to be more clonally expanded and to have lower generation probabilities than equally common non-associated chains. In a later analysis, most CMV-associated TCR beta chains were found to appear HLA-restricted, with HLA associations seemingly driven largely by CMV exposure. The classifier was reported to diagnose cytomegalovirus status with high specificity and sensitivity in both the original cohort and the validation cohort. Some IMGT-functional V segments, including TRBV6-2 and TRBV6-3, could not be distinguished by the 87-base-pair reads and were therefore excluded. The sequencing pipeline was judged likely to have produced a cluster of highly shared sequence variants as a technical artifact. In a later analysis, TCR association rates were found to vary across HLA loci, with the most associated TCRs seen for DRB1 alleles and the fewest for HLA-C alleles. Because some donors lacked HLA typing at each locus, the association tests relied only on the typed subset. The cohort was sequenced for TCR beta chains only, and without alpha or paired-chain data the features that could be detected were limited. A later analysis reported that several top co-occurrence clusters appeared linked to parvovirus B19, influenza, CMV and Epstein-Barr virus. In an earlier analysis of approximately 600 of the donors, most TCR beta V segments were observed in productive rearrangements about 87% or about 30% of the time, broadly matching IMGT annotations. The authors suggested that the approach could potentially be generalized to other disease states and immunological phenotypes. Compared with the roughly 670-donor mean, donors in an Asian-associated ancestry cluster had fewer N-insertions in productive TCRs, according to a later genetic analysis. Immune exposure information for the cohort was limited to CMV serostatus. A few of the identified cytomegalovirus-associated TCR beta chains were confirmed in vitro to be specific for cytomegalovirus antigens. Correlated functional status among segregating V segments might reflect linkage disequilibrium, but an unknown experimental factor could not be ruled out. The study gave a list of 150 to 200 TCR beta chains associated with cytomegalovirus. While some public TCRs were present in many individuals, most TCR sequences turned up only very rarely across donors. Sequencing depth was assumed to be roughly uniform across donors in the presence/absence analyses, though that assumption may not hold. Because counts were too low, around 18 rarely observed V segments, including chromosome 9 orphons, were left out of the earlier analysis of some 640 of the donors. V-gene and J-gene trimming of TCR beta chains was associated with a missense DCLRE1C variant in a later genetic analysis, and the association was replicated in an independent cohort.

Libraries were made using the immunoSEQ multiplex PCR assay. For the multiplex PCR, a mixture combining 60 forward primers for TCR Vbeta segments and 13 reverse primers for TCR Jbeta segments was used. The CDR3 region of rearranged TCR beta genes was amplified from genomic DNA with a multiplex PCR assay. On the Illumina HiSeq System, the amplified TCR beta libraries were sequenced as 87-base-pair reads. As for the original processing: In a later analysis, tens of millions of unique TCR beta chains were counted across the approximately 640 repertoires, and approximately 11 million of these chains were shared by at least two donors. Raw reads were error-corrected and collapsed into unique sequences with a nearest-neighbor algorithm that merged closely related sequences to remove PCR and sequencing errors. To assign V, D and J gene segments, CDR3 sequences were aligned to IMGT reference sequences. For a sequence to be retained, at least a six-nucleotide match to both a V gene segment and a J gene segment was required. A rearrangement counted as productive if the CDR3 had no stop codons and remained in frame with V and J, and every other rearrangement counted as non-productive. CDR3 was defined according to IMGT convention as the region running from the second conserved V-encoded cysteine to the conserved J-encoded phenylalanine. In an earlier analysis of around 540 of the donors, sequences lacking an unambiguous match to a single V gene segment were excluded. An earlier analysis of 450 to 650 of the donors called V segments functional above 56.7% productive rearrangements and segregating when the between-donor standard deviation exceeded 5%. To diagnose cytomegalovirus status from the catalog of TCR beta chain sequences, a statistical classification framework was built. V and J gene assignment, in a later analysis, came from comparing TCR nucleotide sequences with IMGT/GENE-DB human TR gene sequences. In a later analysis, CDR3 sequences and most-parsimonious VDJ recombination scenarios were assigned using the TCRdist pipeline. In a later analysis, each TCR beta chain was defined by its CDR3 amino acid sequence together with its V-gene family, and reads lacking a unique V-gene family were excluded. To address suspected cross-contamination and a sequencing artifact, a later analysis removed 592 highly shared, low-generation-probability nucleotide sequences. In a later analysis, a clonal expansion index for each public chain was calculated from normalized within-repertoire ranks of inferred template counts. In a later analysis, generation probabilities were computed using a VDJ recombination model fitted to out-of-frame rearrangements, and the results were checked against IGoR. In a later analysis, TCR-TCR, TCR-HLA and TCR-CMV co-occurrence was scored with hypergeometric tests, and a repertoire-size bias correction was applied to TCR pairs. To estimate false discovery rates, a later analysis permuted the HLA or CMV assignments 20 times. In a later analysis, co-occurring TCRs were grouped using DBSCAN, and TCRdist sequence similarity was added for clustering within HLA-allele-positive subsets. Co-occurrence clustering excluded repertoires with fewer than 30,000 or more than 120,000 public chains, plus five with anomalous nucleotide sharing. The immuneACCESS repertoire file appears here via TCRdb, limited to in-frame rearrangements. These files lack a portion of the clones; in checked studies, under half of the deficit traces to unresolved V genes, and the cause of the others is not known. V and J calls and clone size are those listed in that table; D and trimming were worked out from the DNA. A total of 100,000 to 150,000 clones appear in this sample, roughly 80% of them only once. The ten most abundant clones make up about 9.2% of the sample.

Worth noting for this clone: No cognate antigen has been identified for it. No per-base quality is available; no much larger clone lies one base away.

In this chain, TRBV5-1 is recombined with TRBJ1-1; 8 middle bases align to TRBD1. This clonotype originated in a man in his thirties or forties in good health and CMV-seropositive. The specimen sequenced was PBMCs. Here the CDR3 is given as CASSWTGPNTEAFF. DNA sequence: TGCGCCAGCAGCTGGACAGGGCCCAACACTGAAGCTTTCTTT.